Listed below are T cell receptor beta chains from one sample, sequenced in a study of T cells in tuberculosis. Assay used: immunoSEQ multiplex PCR; TCRdb lists only in-frame clones, some missing. The table has roughly 32,000 clones, 80% to 95% seen once. Sequenced material: PBMCs, taken at tuberculosis diagnosis. Source of these receptors: an adult with tuberculosis. Each CDR3 is given with its conserved first and last residue. D genes are given only for firm matches. Size is omitted from some rows. Given values are once, few, many or a class for expanded clones.

TGTGCCAGCACCCTTAGTATTGCTAGCGGGAGAAAGACCCAGTACTTC	CASTLSIASGRKTQYF	few	TRBV5-6	TRBJ2-5	TRBD2
TGTGCCTCAGGTTACGGGCGGGGCCCCTACGAGCAGTACTTC	CASGYGRGPYEQYF	-	TRBV6-6	TRBJ2-7	-
TGTGCCAGCAGTCGCGGACAGGGCACTGAAGCTTTCTTT	CASSRGQGTEAFF	-	TRBV14	TRBJ1-1	TRBD1
TGTGCCAGTAATTACAGGGACACCGGGGAGCTGTTTTTT	CASNYRDTGELFF	-	TRBV5-8	TRBJ2-2	-
TGTGCCAGCAGCAAGAAGACAGCCCTTAATGAAAAACTGTTTTTT	CASSKKTALNEKLFF	-	TRBV9	TRBJ1-4	-
TGTGCCAGCAGTAAACAGCGGGAGGGCCTCGATGAGCAGTTCTTC	CASSKQREGLDEQFF	-	TRBV28	TRBJ2-1	TRBD2
TGTGCCTGGAACCTCGCGTTTGGTGAGCAGTTCTTC	CAWNLAFGEQFF	-	TRBV30	TRBJ2-1	-
TGTGCCAGCAGAGGGGCAGATACGCAGTATTTT	CASRGADTQYF	few	TRBV2	TRBJ2-3	-
TGTGCCAGCAGCTTAGCGGTCGGGGAATACGGCTACACCTTC	CASSLAVGEYGYTF	-	TRBV7-9	TRBJ1-2	-
TGTGCCAGCAGCCGCATGGGGGACTTGACTGAAGCTTTCTTT	CASSRMGDLTEAFF	once	TRBV9	TRBJ1-1	-
TGTGCTAGCAGCCGGGACAGCCAAGAGACCCAGTACTTC	CASSRDSQETQYF	-	TRBV7-7	TRBJ2-5	TRBD1
TGTGCCTGGGGACGCCGGGATGGGGGGAATCAGCCCCAGCATTTT	CAWGRRDGGNQPQHF	-	TRBV30	TRBJ1-5	-
TGTGCCAGCAGCACCGGGGTAGCGGGAGTGAGTGAGCAGTTCTTC	CASSTGVAGVSEQFF	-	TRBV9	TRBJ2-1	TRBD2
TGTGCCTGGAGCTGGGTGAAGGGTCAGGGGAATTCACCCCTCCACTTT	CAWSWVKGQGNSPLHF	-	TRBV30	TRBJ1-6	-
TGTGCCAGCAGCCCGCACAGGGTCCCCTACAATGAGCAGTTCTTC	CASSPHRVPYNEQFF	-	TRBV7-3	TRBJ2-1	-
TGCGCCAGCAGCCTTCTCGGACTAGCGGGAGTCAACGAGCAGTACTTC	CASSLLGLAGVNEQYF	-	TRBV5-1	TRBJ2-7	TRBD2
TGTGCCAGCAGTGACTCGTCGGCGGGAGGGTACAATGAGCAGTTCTTC	CASSDSSAGGYNEQFF	-	TRBV6-4	TRBJ2-1	TRBD2
TGTGCCAGCAGCTACTCTAGCGGACCAGAGACCCAGTACTTC	CASSYSSGPETQYF	-	TRBV11-2	TRBJ2-5	TRBD2
TGTGCCTGGAGTCACTCCAGGACAGGCCAAGAGACCCAGTACTTC	CAWSHSRTGQETQYF	-	TRBV30	TRBJ2-5	TRBD1
TGTGCCAGCAGCTCCTTTCCTAGCGGGGGCACAGATACGCAGTATTTT	CASSSFPSGGTDTQYF	-	TRBV5-6	TRBJ2-3	TRBD2
TGCAGCGTCCTGGGGGGGTGGGCAGGTGAGACCCAGTACTTC	CSVLGGWAGETQYF	-	TRBV29-1	TRBJ2-5	TRBD2
TGTGCCAGCAGCAAAGAGGGGGCTAGGTACACTGAAGCTTTCTTT	CASSKEGARYTEAFF	-	TRBV21-1	TRBJ1-1	-
TGCGCCAGCAGCTATAACACCGGGACAGGCAACAATGAGCAGTTCTTC	CASSYNTGTGNNEQFF	once	TRBV4-1	TRBJ2-1	TRBD1
TGTGCCAGCAGCTCCCAGGATAACACTGAAGCTTTCTTT	CASSSQDNTEAFF	-	TRBV7-2	TRBJ1-1	-
TGTGCCAGCAGTTTGAGCGGGAGAGTCATTAATGAGCAGTTCTTC	CASSLSGRVINEQFF	-	TRBV28	TRBJ2-1	TRBD2
TGTGCCATCGGGGCTAGCGGGGACACAGATACGCAGTATTTT	CAIGASGDTDTQYF	-	TRBV10-3	TRBJ2-3	TRBD2
TGCAGCGTTGAGGGTTTTTCTAAGACTGGGGCAACAGATACGCAGTATTTT	CSVEGFSKTGATDTQYF	-	TRBV29-1	TRBJ2-3	-
TGTGCCAGCAGCTCGGGACAGGCGGGGTATGGCTACACCTTC	CASSSGQAGYGYTF	-	TRBV5-4	TRBJ1-2	TRBD1
TGTGCCAGCAGTCCCGGGACAGGGGGTAATTCACCCCTCCACTTT	CASSPGTGGNSPLHF	-	TRBV6-1	TRBJ1-6	TRBD1
TGTGCCAGCAGTCCCTCTACGACAGGGTTGGCTTTCTTT	CASSPSTTGLAFF	-	TRBV2	TRBJ1-1	TRBD1
TGCAGCGTTGAAGAATGGGGGGCAGATACGCAGTATTTT	CSVEEWGADTQYF	-	TRBV29-1	TRBJ2-3	-
TGTGCCAGCTCACCATCCGGGACAGGCGGCTCCTACGAGCAGTACTTC	CASSPSGTGGSYEQYF	-	TRBV18	TRBJ2-7	TRBD1
TGTGCCAGCAGCAAAGGATTAACCAAGGGGACTAGCGGGGGTGTTAGCACAGATACGCAGTATTTT	CASSKGLTKGTSGGVSTDTQYF	once	TRBV21-1	TRBJ2-3	-
TGTGCCAGCAGCCCAGGGACAAACTATGGCTACACCTTC	CASSPGTNYGYTF	-	TRBV14	TRBJ1-2	-
TGTGCCAGCAGCTTACCCGAGGCGTCATACATTCAGTACTTC	CASSLPEASYIQYF	few	TRBV7-2	TRBJ2-4	-
TGCGCCAGCAGTGAGTCGAACAGAGCTGATACGCAGTATTTT	CASSESNRADTQYF	-	TRBV10-2	TRBJ2-3	-
TGTGCCAGCAGCTTATCCCTAGGCCCAATATCCTACGAGCAGTACTTC	CASSLSLGPISYEQYF	-	TRBV7-8	TRBJ2-7	-
TGTGCCAGCAGTTTAAGTGGGACAGGGGTCGCCGGGGAGCTGTTTTTT	CASSLSGTGVAGELFF	-	TRBV27	TRBJ2-2	TRBD1
TGTGCCATCATCGGGACACACAGGGGATCCTACGAGCAGTACTTC	CAIIGTHRGSYEQYF	-	TRBV10-3	TRBJ2-7	TRBD1
TGCAGCGTAACAGGGTACGAGAACACTGAAGCTTTCTTT	CSVTGYENTEAFF	-	TRBV29-1	TRBJ1-1	-
TGTGCCAGCAGCCCCGGGTCAAACACAGATACGCAGTATTTT	CASSPGSNTDTQYF	-	TRBV7-6	TRBJ2-3	-